This T cell receptor beta chain was identified in a study of blood T cell repertoires in COVID-19. The CDR3 has 13 residues. TCRdb's copy holds only in-frame clones and misses some; the assay was immunoSEQ multiplex PCR. The repertoire includes approximately 140,000 clones, around 90% of them detected once, and roughly 4% sits in the top ten. Study members were between roughly 18 and 89 years old and lived in 24 US regions. This clone was found once. Sequencing was performed on PBMCs or T cells enriched from blood (not recorded which). This TCR was recovered from a woman aged 40 to 49 who had been exposed to COVID-19. J is TRBJ1-1 and V is TRBV1; the listed D gene, TRBD1, was not tested against the DNA. TRBV1 is a pseudogene. CDR3 nucleotide sequence: TGCACCAGCAGCCGCCGGACAGGGAGTGAAGCTTTCTTT. Its protein product is CTSSRRTGSEAFF.